This T cell receptor (beta chain) was captured in a study of T cell responses to AZD1222 COVID-19 vaccine. V shed 2 bases and J 2 bases; nucleotides not matched to a gene: 0. CDR1 is SGHNT and CDR2 is YENEEA in the germline V gene. The CDR3 has 14 amino acids. Assay used: immunoSEQ multiplex PCR; TCRdb lists only in-frame clones, some missing. The sample records roughly 120,000 clones, 75% to 90% being singletons. The analysis combined second doses at about 4 or about 12 weeks. Findings and caveats of the study: Females made up more of the donors, who were largely white British, and clonal diversity may have come out too low. A rise in Spike-specific TCR breadth and depth followed two AZD1222 doses.

On this clone itself: The antigen is unknown.

This specimen was peripheral blood, taken 28 days after the second AZD1222 dose. This receptor was obtained from an adult who received the AZD1222 COVID-19 vaccine. The rearrangement joins TRBV11-3 to TRBJ2-7; the match to TRBD2 covers 10 bases. The CDR3 loop reads CASSLSGGAYEQYF. In DNA form, the CDR3 reads TGTGCCAGCAGCTTAAGCGGGGGGGCCTACGAGCAGTACTTC.